This TCR beta chain was found in a study of T cells after yellow fever vaccination. Whole-study results and caveats: Secondary responses were weaker yet peaked faster, day 5 versus 15. Booster samples showed a return of most primary-vaccination clones (around 96% CD4, 85% to 90% CD8).

TCRdb fed the 5' RACE reads into MiXCR, producing one record per CDR3 protein. This sample has more than 120,000 distinct CDR3 sequences, with around 7.7% found just once. This clonotype occurred many times. The antigen is undetermined. This sequence was found in a man aged 30 to 39 who received the YFV17D yellow fever vaccine. The sample in question was CD4+ T cells sorted from PBMCs, obtained 5 days after the yellow fever booster vaccination.

CDR3 sequence reads: CASSSYRGPYNEQFF. The CDR3 bases are TGTGCCAGCAGCTCCTACAGGGGTCCCTACAATGAGCAGTTCTTC. The chain carries TRBV7-9 and TRBJ2-1; 7 positions match TRBD1. Germline V gene lookup returns CDR1 SEHNR and CDR2 FQNEAQ (reference sequence). Trimming removed 4 bases from V and 2 bases from J; junction bases left unmatched: 5. The CDR3 is 15 residues long. Full variable domain (rest looked up from reference TRBV7-9 and TRBJ2-1): DTGVSQNPRHKITKRGQNVTFRCDPISEHNRLYWYRQTLGQGPEFLTYFQNEAQLEKSRLLSDRFSAERPKGSFSTLEIQRTEQGDSAMYLCASSSYRGPYNEQFFGPGTRLTVL.